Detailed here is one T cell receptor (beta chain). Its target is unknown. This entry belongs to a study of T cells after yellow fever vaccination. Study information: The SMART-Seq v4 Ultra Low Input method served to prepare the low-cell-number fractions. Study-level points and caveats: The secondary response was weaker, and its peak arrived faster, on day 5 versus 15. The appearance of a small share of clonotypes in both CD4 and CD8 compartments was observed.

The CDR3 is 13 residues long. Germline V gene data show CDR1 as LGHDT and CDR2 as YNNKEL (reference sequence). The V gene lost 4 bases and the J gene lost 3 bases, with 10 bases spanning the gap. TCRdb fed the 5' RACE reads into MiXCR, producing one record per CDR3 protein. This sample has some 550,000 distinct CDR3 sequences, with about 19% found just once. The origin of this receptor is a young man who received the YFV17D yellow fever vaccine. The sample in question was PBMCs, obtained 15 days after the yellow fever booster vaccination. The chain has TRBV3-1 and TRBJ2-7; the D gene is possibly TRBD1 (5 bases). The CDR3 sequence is CASSPTEFYEQYF. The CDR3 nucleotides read TGTGCCAGCAGCCCGACAGAGTTCTACGAGCAGTACTTC.